This entry describes one T cell receptor (beta chain). The data originate from a study of T cells in Graves' hyperthyroidism and ophthalmopathy. J lost 2 bases, V lost 2 bases, and 8 bases had no gene match. CDR1 is KGHSH and CDR2 is LQKENI in the germline V gene. CDR3 length: 16 residues. TCR beta CDR3 regions were amplified from RNA transcripts. Researchers ran a first-round RT-PCR on the TCR CDR3 using the HTBI primer set. TCRdb used MiXCR to reprocess the multiplex PCR reads, holding one entry per CDR3 protein. This table has about 250,000 distinct CDR3 sequences, around 22% appearing once. The chain links TRBV18 to TRBJ1-1; 7 bases are shared with TRBD1. The clonotype was recovered from a man aged 25 to 40 with Graves' ophthalmopathy. The sample consisted of blood. CDR3 nucleotides: TGTGCCAGCTCACCATTCACCGGGACAGATAACACTGAAGCTTTCTTT. As protein: CASSPFTGTDNTEAFF.